This section outlines one T cell receptor beta chain sequence together with its context. The antigen remains unidentified. This same CDR3 is encoded by further DNA sequences in the sample. The sample belongs to a study of CD8+ T cells in alopecia areata. Study-level background: The drug, oral tofacitinib, was given to treated patients at 5 to 10 mg twice daily.

This sample's treatment: oral pan-JAK inhibitor, 5-10 mg twice daily. CDR3 length: 15 residues. V lost 0 bases, J lost 3 bases, and 1 base stayed unmatched. Germline V gene data show CDR1 as PRHDT and CDR2 as FYEKMQ (reference sequence). Broader study findings: Scalp samples also contribute reads from the resident alphabeta T cells found in normal skin. Expanded CD8+ clones among the top 100, as well as scalp clonality, were significantly decreased by tofacitinib. One nonresponder leaves baseline CD8+ expansion's link to response uncertain.

Extracted RNA was reverse transcribed, and the resulting cDNA served as sequencing template. TCRdb keeps only in-frame clones here, not all; method: immunoSEQ multiplex PCR. The sample includes about 87,000 clones, 70% to 85% seen only once; the top ten take 17%. This receptor was taken from a human donor with alopecia areata. Source: CD8+ T cells sorted from blood, taken around week 42, from a patient treated with tofacitinib. The chain has TRBV13 and TRBJ1-2; TRBD1 matches 10 bases. In DNA, the CDR3 is TGTGCCAGCAGCTTAGGGACAGGGGGCGACTATGGCTACACCTTC. It is translated as CASSLGTGGDYGYTF.